The rows below give T cell receptor beta chains drawn from one sample of a study of cytomegalovirus exposure and HLA in healthy donors. The data were produced by immunoSEQ multiplex PCR, yet TCRdb's version contains in-frame clones alone and is incomplete. Of some 100,000 clones in the sample, 55% to 75% were seen once. The sequenced material came from PBMCs. The receptors come from a woman between 65 and 79 years old in good health and CMV-seropositive. The conserved cysteine and the conserved F or W are not part of the CDR3 here. Clone size is stated in some rows and not others, as once, few, many or a class when expanded.

v_call clone_size cdr3_aa
TRBV6-5 - ASSYLGQGYGYT
TRBV7-2 - ASSPRAWGNTIY
TRBV2 - ASTRGGSGSYEQY
TRBV25-1 - ASSDFGGEYGYT
TRBV5-1 - ASSSMGAGGRTDTQY
TRBV9 few ASSAEQGFSGNTIY
TRBV6-5 few ASSLTGVGEKLF
TRBV5-1 once ASSLSLLNTDTQY
TRBV29-1 - SDSSGTDTQY
TRBV16 - ASSQSTGFLQETQY